These 14 T cell receptor beta chains share one sample of origin, sequenced in a study of blood T cell repertoires in COVID-19. TCRdb's copy holds only in-frame clones and misses some; the assay was immunoSEQ multiplex PCR. The table includes 95,000 to 120,000 clones, 85% detected once. Sequencing used peripheral blood. These receptors were obtained from a human donor in a cohort sampled during active COVID-19.

This chain joins TRBV18 and TRBJ1-5, with D possibly being TRBD1 (6 bases). With 3 bases removed from V and 2 bases from J, the gap between germline ends came to 14 bases. Germline CDR1 and CDR2: KGHSH and LQKENI. This CDR3 is built from 16 residues. The CDR3 DNA is TGTGCCAGCTCACCGCTGGGACAACAAGGCAATCAGCCCCAGCATTTT. This sequence encodes CASSPLGQQGNQPQHF.

This clone has only one observation. The chain has TRBV7-8 and TRBJ1-5; no definite D call. Germline CDR1 and CDR2: SGHVS and FQNEAQ. The CDR3 contains 14 residues. The V and J ends lost 1 base and 1 base respectively, with 5 bases between them. The CDR3 region has the DNA TGTGCCAGCAGCTTAGTCTTGAGCAATCAGCCCCAGCATTTT. Its protein product is CASSLVLSNQPQHF.

This chain joins TRBV18 and TRBJ1-1, with 11 bases aligning to TRBD1. Germline V gene lookup returns CDR1 KGHSH and CDR2 LQKENI. With V trimmed by 3 bases and J by 8 bases, 11 bases remained unmatched. CDR3 length: 16 amino acids. The CDR3 bases are TGTGCCAGCTCACCCCTCTTCAGGACAGGGGGCACCGAAGCTTTCTTT. Protein product: CASSPLFRTGGTEAFF.

The chain has TRBV4-3 and TRBJ1-3; TRBD1 agrees at 7 bases. V lost 9 bases and J lost 2; bases outside the gene matches: 4. Germline-derived CDR1 and CDR2 are LGHNA and YSLEER. The CDR3 contains 13 residues. The CDR3 spells CASRGLPGNTIYF. In nucleotides, the CDR3 is TGCGCCAGTAGGGGGCTACCTGGAAACACCATATATTTT.

This clone was recorded only once. The rearrangement uses TRBV6-5 and TRBJ2-7; possible D gene TRBD1, 5 bases. The CDR3 has 14 amino acids. CDR1 is MNHEY and CDR2 is SVGAGI in the germline V gene. V shed 6 bases and J shed 5 bases, with 17 bases lying between them. The CDR3 spells CASSLAGWVDEQYF. CDR3 in DNA: TGTGCCAGCAGCCTTGCAGGGTGGGTGGACGAGCAGTACTTC.

In this sample, this clone turned up a few times. Other nucleotide sequences in the sample specify the same CDR3. V and J are TRBV6-1 and TRBJ2-7; D ambiguous. Trimming shortened V by 1 base and J by 4 bases, and 5 bases separated the two germline ends. Germline V CDR1 and CDR2: MNHNS, SASEGT. The CDR3 has 12 amino acids. The CDR3 region has the DNA TGTGCCAGCAGTGAAGGGCGGTACGAGCAGTACTTC. As protein: CASSEGRYEQYF.

This chain connects TRBV5-5 to TRBJ2-1; perhaps TRBD1 as D (5 bases). The CDR3 covers 11 residues. CDR1 is SGHKS, CDR2 YYEKEE, per germline (reference sequence). The germline V and J ends were trimmed by 7 bases and 7 bases, with 9 bases remaining between them. DNA of the CDR3: TGTGCCAGCTTAGGGGTAAATGAGCAGTTCTTC. Protein: CASLGVNEQFF.

Comment on this clone: Other DNA sequences in this sample translate to the same CDR3. The rearrangement uses TRBV29-1 and TRBJ2-3; 9 bases agree with TRBD1. Germline loops: CDR1 SQVTM, CDR2 ANQGSEA. The V and J ends lost 6 bases and 6 bases, in that order; junction bases with no gene match: 4. This CDR3 has 12 residues. The CDR3 reads CSVGQGGDTQYF. The CDR3 DNA sequence: TGCAGCGTGGGACAGGGTGGGGATACGCAGTATTTT.

The chain recombines TRBV12-5 with TRBJ2-7; D perhaps matches TRBD2 (6 bases). Germline lookup yields CDR1 LGHNT and CDR2 FRNRAP. V shed 6 bases and J shed 2 bases, with 14 bases lying between them. This CDR3 contains 14 residues. CDR3 in amino acids: CASGMAGGTYEQYF. The CDR3 DNA reads TGTGCTAGTGGAATGGCCGGGGGAACCTACGAGCAGTACTTC.

J is TRBJ2-3 and V is TRBV28; a possible D gene is TRBD1 (6 bases). This CDR3 contains 15 residues. The V gene's germline CDR1 is MDHEN and CDR2 SYDVKM. Between the trimmed V and J ends, which lost 5 bases and 2 bases, there was a span of 14 bases. The CDR3 coding sequence is TGTGCCAGCAGTCCCCAAGGGGGAAACACAGATACGCAGTATTTT. Translated, it gives CASSPQGGNTDTQYF.

The sample holds a few counts of this clone. The V and J genes are TRBV2 and TRBJ2-2; 7 positions match TRBD1. Germline assignment: CDR1 SNHLY and CDR2 FYNNEI. V trimming: 10 bases; J trimming: 1 base; junction bases outside the gene matches: 3. This CDR3 is 13 amino acids long. CDR3 bases: TGTGCCATCAGGACAGGGAACACCGGGGAGCTGTTTTTT. Its protein product is CAIRTGNTGELFF.

The chain couples TRBV6-5 to TRBJ2-1, with no clear D. Trimming took 8 bases from V and 7 from J, leaving 9 bases between them. The germline gives CDR1 MNHEY, CDR2 SVGAGI. This CDR3 is 11 amino acids long. CDR3 in amino acids: CASSSFNEQFF. CDR3 DNA sequence: TGTGCCAGCTCCAGTTTTAATGAGCAGTTCTTC.

This chain joins TRBV9 and TRBJ1-3, with TRBD1 matching over 7 bases. CDR3 size: 16 residues. The germline V gene encodes CDR1 SGDLS and CDR2 YYNGEE. The V and J ends lost 2 bases and 2 bases, in that order; junction bases with no gene match: 7. The CDR3 loop is CASSVEQGPAGNTIYF. The DNA of the CDR3 is TGTGCCAGCAGCGTTGAACAGGGGCCCGCTGGAAACACCATATATTTT.

The chain is built from TRBV6-5 and TRBJ1-1; the D gene is possibly TRBD1 (5 bases). CDR1 is MNHEY and CDR2 is SVGAGI in the germline V gene. The V gene lost 0 bases and the J gene lost 3 bases, with 11 bases spanning the gap. The CDR3 is made up of 15 amino acids. The CDR3 coding sequence is TGTGCCAGCAGTTACTCCGTGGGGCTCGACACTGAAGCTTTCTTT. Translation gives CASSYSVGLDTEAFF.